The 20 T cell receptor beta chains given below trace back to one sample, sequenced in a study of OX40 agonist ivuxolimab in advanced cancers. Using immunoSEQ multiplex PCR, the repertoire was profiled, and TCRdb retains in-frame clones only, with some absent. The table lists some 50,000 clones, 70% to 90% of them singletons. The sample was CD4+ or CD8+ T cells sorted from blood, taken in a trial of the OX40 agonist ivuxolimab. These receptors were collected from an adult with an advanced solid tumor such as melanoma, head and neck, liver or kidney cancer.

The chain has TRBV2 and TRBJ1-1; no clear D. V was pared by 0 bases and J by 0 bases, with 8 bases between. Germline CDR1 is SNHLY and CDR2 is FYNNEI. This CDR3 is 15 amino acids long. This CDR3 is CASSEAVSMNTEAFF. DNA of the CDR3: TGTGCCAGCAGTGAAGCAGTCTCCATGAACACTGAAGCTTTCTTT.

This clone has just one count. The chain employs TRBV4-1 and TRBJ2-1; D remains unclear. The CDR3 has 14 residues. In germline, CDR1 is MGHRA, CDR2 YSYEKL. The V and J ends lost 1 base and 10 bases respectively, with 14 bases between them. CDR3 nucleotides: TGCGCCAGCAGCCAAGCGGACCATCTCAGGGAGCAGTTCTTC. This codes for CASSQADHLREQFF.

CDR3 sequence: CASSAGLAGVSEQYF. The CDR3 DNA reads as TGTGCCAGCAGTGCTGGACTAGCGGGAGTCAGTGAGCAGTACTTC. The chain joins TRBV2 to TRBJ2-7; the match to TRBD2 covers 13 bases. This CDR3 is 15 amino acids long. CDR1 is SNHLY and CDR2 is FYNNEI in the germline V gene. V dropped 4 bases and J dropped 7; count of bases not matched to a gene: 7.

The V and J genes are TRBV27 and TRBJ1-2; no clear D gene. Trimming pared 6 bases from V and 8 bases from J, leaving 22 bases between. Germline V gene lookup returns CDR1 MNHEY and CDR2 SMNVEV (reference sequence). There are 15 residues in the CDR3. This CDR3 is CASRSIETRSRGYTF. DNA of the CDR3: TGTGCCAGCAGGTCTATCGAGACTCGCTCTCGGGGCTACACCTTC.

The chain combines TRBV7-8 with TRBJ2-2, with D maybe TRBD2 (5 bases). Germline V gives CDR1 SGHVS, CDR2 FQNEAQ. The CDR3 length is 13 residues. Trimming removed 7 bases from V and 6 bases from J, with 12 bases in between. The chain's CDR3 is CASTGSASGELFF. In nucleotides, the CDR3 is TGTGCCAGCACGGGGTCCGCGTCCGGGGAGCTGTTTTTT. The complete variable domain, with remaining parts taken from reference TRBV7-8 and TRBJ2-2, reads GAGVSQSPRYKVAKRGQDVALRCDPISGHVSLFWYQQALGQGPEFLTYFQNEAQLDKSGLPSDRFFAERPEGSVSTLKIQRTQQEDSAVYLCASTGSASGELFFGEGSRLTVL.

Only a few counts were recorded for this clone. The rearrangement links TRBV5-1 to TRBJ2-1; maybe TRBD1 (5 bases). Trimming stripped 3 bases from V and 0 bases from J, with 19 bases between. Germline-derived CDR1 and CDR2 are SGHRS and YFSETQ. CDR3 length equals 18 residues. The CDR3 DNA follows: TGCGCCAGCAGCTGGACATTAAAGACTCAGAGCTCCTACAATGAGCAGTTCTTC. This gives the protein CASSWTLKTQSSYNEQFF.

The V call is TRBV18, the J call TRBJ2-7; D remains unclear. Germline CDR1 reads KGHSH; CDR2 reads LQKENI. The V gene lost 3 bases and the J gene lost 0 bases, with 6 bases spanning the gap. The CDR3 is 13 amino acids. In DNA, the CDR3 is TGTGCCAGCTCACCGACCCCCTCCTACGAGCAGTACTTC. It is translated as CASSPTPSYEQYF.

This clone was seen just once. The gene calls are TRBV5-1 and TRBJ1-1; D unresolved. With 0 bases removed from V and 4 bases from J, the gap between germline ends came to 10 bases. CDR1 is SGHRS and CDR2 is YFSETQ in the germline V gene. There are 14 residues in the CDR3. CDR3 sequence (DNA): TGCGCCAGCAGCTTGGGGGCTTTCGGCACTGAAGCTTTCTTT. This gives the protein CASSLGAFGTEAFF.

This clone was found a few times. The genes are TRBV19 and TRBJ2-1; 8 bases fit TRBD2. Germline assignment: CDR1 LNHDA and CDR2 SQIVND (reference sequence). V was pared by 3 bases and J by 8 bases, with 9 bases of the junction left unmatched. The CDR3 covers 15 residues. The CDR3 DNA is TGTGCCAGTAGTATGGTGATAGCGGGGAATGATGAGCAGTTCTTC. Protein product: CASSMVIAGNDEQFF. Drawing the rest from reference TRBV19 and TRBJ2-1, the complete variable domain is DGGITQSPKYLFRKEGQNVTLSCEQNLNHDAMYWYRQDPGQGLRLIYYSQIVNDFQKGDIAEGYSVSREKKESFPLTVTSAQKNPTAFYLCASSMVIAGNDEQFFGPGTRLTVL.

Notes on this clone: The same CDR3 can be traced to other DNA sequences in this sample. The V call is TRBV19, the J call TRBJ2-7; 10 bases align to TRBD1. Per germline, CDR1 LNHDA and CDR2 SQIVND (reference sequence). The J segment lost 4 bases and the V segment lost 4 bases, leaving 1 base of the junction unmatched. CDR3 length: 13 residues. The CDR3: CASSTGQGYEQYF. The CDR3 DNA reads as TGTGCCAGTAGTACGGGACAGGGGTACGAGCAGTACTTC.

The chain recombines TRBV7-6 with TRBJ2-2; the match to TRBD1 covers 8 bases. Looked up from germline, CDR1 is SGHVS and CDR2 is FNYEAQ. Germline trimming cut 5 bases from V and 3 bases from J; bases unmatched to any gene: 8. There are 16 residues in the CDR3. The chain's CDR3 is CASSRGSGGDTGELFF. The CDR3 DNA is TGTGCCAGCAGCCGTGGGTCAGGGGGCGACACCGGGGAGCTGTTTTTT.

The chain combines TRBV7-2 with TRBJ2-3, with no clear D. Germline V gene data show CDR1 as SGHTA and CDR2 as FQGNSA. The V end lost 6 bases, the J end lost 4 bases, and 8 bases lay between the germline ends. CDR3 length: 12 amino acids. CDR3 sequence reads: CASRQQADTQYF. The DNA for the CDR3 is TGTGCCAGCAGGCAACAAGCAGATACGCAGTATTTT. Variable domain in full (rest from reference TRBV7-2 and TRBJ2-3): GAGVSQSPSNKVTEKGKDVELRCDPISGHTALYWYRQSLGQGLEFLIYFQGNSAPDKSGLPSDRFSAERTGGSVSTLTIQRTQQEDSAVYLCASRQQADTQYFGPGTRLTVL.

The chain couples TRBV30 to TRBJ2-1, with TRBD1 identical over 8 bases. The CDR3 covers 12 residues. Germline CDR1 reads GTSNPN; CDR2 reads SVGIG (reference sequence). V shed 1 base and J 12 bases; nucleotides not matched to a gene: 5. The CDR3, as DNA: TGTGCCTGGAGTGGGACAGGGAACGTGCAGTTCTTC. Its protein is CAWSGTGNVQFF.

The chain joins TRBV7-6 to TRBJ2-7; the match to TRBD1 covers 10 bases. V was clipped by 4 bases and J by 2 bases; unmatched bases: 5. CDR1 SGHVS and CDR2 FNYEAQ come from the germline V gene. The CDR3 contains 15 residues. The CDR3 region is CASSSPGQGTYEQYF. The CDR3 region has the DNA TGTGCCAGCAGCTCGCCGGGACAGGGGACCTACGAGCAGTACTTC.

This clone was detected only once. The V call is TRBV15, the J call TRBJ1-5; D is unclear. The CDR3 totals 12 residues. Per germline, CDR1 LNHNV and CDR2 YYDKDF (reference sequence). V was clipped by 1 base and J by 6 bases, with 4 bases between them. Here the CDR3 reads CATSRVGQPQHF. The CDR3 DNA sequence: TGTGCCACCAGCAGAGTGGGTCAGCCCCAGCATTTT.

The CDR3 DNA is TGTGCCAGAAGCCCCAACGGGGGGAAGCCCTACGAGCAGTACTTC. Its protein product is CARSPNGGKPYEQYF. The V call is TRBV5-3, the J call TRBJ2-7; 7 bases match TRBD2. TRBV5-3 is treated as an ORF (open reading frame) with a function not yet certain. Trimming at V came to 4 bases and at J to 2 bases, leaving 9 bases not matched to a gene. The CDR3 runs to 15 residues.

The rearrangement links TRBV28 to TRBJ2-7; 8 bases fit TRBD1. With V trimmed by 4 bases and J by 2 bases, 7 bases remained unmatched. The CDR3 covers 15 residues. Germline V gene lookup returns CDR1 MDHEN and CDR2 SYDVKM. The CDR3 region has the DNA TGTGCCAGCAGTTCTCCGACAGGGGTCCCCTACGAGCAGTACTTC. Translating gives CASSSPTGVPYEQYF.

This clone was observed a few times. The CDR3 region has the DNA TGCAGCGTAACGACAGGGGATAACTATGGCTACACCTTC. It encodes CSVTTGDNYGYTF. V and J are TRBV29-1 and TRBJ1-2; 8 bases are a match to TRBD1. Germline trimming cut 6 bases from V and 1 base from J; bases unmatched to any gene: 4. This CDR3 contains 13 residues. Germline V gene data show CDR1 as SQVTM and CDR2 as ANQGSEA. The entire variable domain, with the rest obtained from reference TRBV29-1 and TRBJ1-2, is as follows: SAVISQKPSRDICQRGTSLTIQCQVDSQVTMMFWYRQQPGQSLTLIATANQGSEATYESGFVIDKFPISRPNLTFSTLTVSNMSPEDSSIYLCSVTTGDNYGYTFGSGTRLTVV.

V gene TRBV4-2 combines with J gene TRBJ2-2; 7 bases are shared with TRBD2. There are 15 residues in the CDR3. V lost 4 bases and J lost 3; bases outside the gene matches: 5. The V gene's germline CDR1 is LGHNA and CDR2 YNFKEQ. The CDR3 region has the DNA TGTGCCAGCAGCCTCCAGGGAGGGGACACCGGGGAGCTGTTTTTT. Translating it yields CASSLQGGDTGELFF.

The V call is TRBV30, the J call TRBJ1-4; TRBD1 agrees at 9 bases. The CDR3 sequence is 14 residues long. Germline V gene sequence: CDR1 GTSNPN, CDR2 SVGIG (reference sequence). V shed 2 bases and J 8 bases; nucleotides not matched to a gene: 6. The CDR3 spells CAWSTGQGDEKLFF. In nucleotides, the CDR3 is TGTGCCTGGAGTACGGGACAGGGTGACGAAAAACTGTTTTTT.